Listed below are T cell receptor beta chains from one sample, sequenced in a study of shared clonotypes between healthy human individuals. The method was immunoSEQ multiplex PCR; TCRdb's version includes in-frame clones alone and lacks a portion of them. The table records over 75,000 clones, roughly three quarters of them present only once. Sequenced material: memory CD8+ T cells sorted from blood. These receptors originate from a man aged 30-40 years in good health. Both conserved end residues are part of each CDR3. A D gene is named only where the DNA matches it firmly. Some rows have no size entry. The others give once, few or many, or a class for an expanded clone.

clone_size,d_call,v_call,j_call,cdr3_nt,cdr3_aa
few,TRBD1,TRBV10-3,TRBJ2-5,TGTGCCATCAGTGGCGGGGACAGGGACCAAGAGACCCAGTACTTC,CAISGGDRDQETQYF
.,TRBD2,TRBV19,TRBJ2-1,TGTGCCAGTGGGCTAGCGGGCGGGTACAATGAGCAGTTCTTC,CASGLAGGYNEQFF
.,TRBD2,TRBV7-2,TRBJ2-4,TGTGCCAGCAGCTTTGGGACTAGCGGGTCCAAAAACATTCAGTACTTC,CASSFGTSGSKNIQYF
few,TRBD1,TRBV19,TRBJ1-1,TGTGCCAGTCGAACCCTACAGGGGTACACTGAAGCTTTCTTT,CASRTLQGYTEAFF
.,.,TRBV10-3,TRBJ2-1,TGTGCCATCAGCCCAGGACTGGAATACAATGAGCAGTTCTTC,CAISPGLEYNEQFF
.,.,TRBV2,TRBJ2-7,TGTGCCAGCAGCTTGTATCGGCTCCTCTACGAGCAGTACTTC,CASSLYRLLYEQYF
.,.,TRBV5-1,TRBJ1-2,TGCGCCAGCAGCTTAGGGGGTTCCGCCGCAAATGGCTACACCTTC,CASSLGGSAANGYTF
.,.,TRBV12-5,TRBJ2-1,TGTGCTAGTGGTTTGGCCGCAGGGGGGCTCAGTGGGGAAGAGCAGTTCTTC,CASGLAAGGLSGEEQFF
few,.,TRBV7-3,TRBJ1-2,TGTGCCAGCAGCTTAACGGGTGGCTATGGCTACACCTTC,CASSLTGGYGYTF
.,.,TRBV27,TRBJ2-7,TGTGCCAGCAGGAACCTTATGGAATTCTACGAGCAGTACTTC,CASRNLMEFYEQYF
.,.,TRBV28,TRBJ1-4,TGTGCCACCTCCCGGGTTCCAACTAATGAAAAACTGTTTTTT,CATSRVPTNEKLFF
.,.,TRBV6-6,TRBJ1-5,TGTGCCAGCAGTTACGAGGCCAGCAATCAGCCCCAGCATTTT,CASSYEASNQPQHF
once,.,TRBV6-1,TRBJ2-7,TGTGCCAGCAGTGAACGGGCAAGGAAGTACTTC,CASSERARKYF
.,TRBD1,TRBV6-5,TRBJ2-5,TGTGCCAGCAGTTACCAGACAGGGGGCAGAGAGACCCAGTACTTC,CASSYQTGGRETQYF
.,.,TRBV29-1,TRBJ2-3,TGCAGCGTAGAGACTGGTAGCACAGATACGCAGTATTTT,CSVETGSTDTQYF
.,TRBD2,TRBV9,TRBJ2-1,TGTGCCAGCAGCGTATTGGCTAGCGGGAGTGGGGTCTACAATGAGCAGTTCTTC,CASSVLASGSGVYNEQFF
.,.,TRBV7-9,TRBJ2-7,TGTGCCAGCAGCCCTACGGGAAACGAGCAGTACTTC,CASSPTGNEQYF
.,.,TRBV25-1,TRBJ2-7,TGTGCCAGCAGAGGGGGCTACGAGCAGTACTTC,CASRGGYEQYF
.,.,TRBV5-4,TRBJ1-1,TGTGCCAGCAGCAGGGACGGGAACACTGAAGCTTTCTTT,CASSRDGNTEAFF
.,.,TRBV6-1,TRBJ2-5,TGTGCCAGCAGTGAAGCTTGGGGTTTGGGCCAAGAGACCCAGTACTTC,CASSEAWGLGQETQYF
.,TRBD1,TRBV12-5,TRBJ2-1,TGTGCTAGTGGCCCAGGACAGGGAGCTAATGAGCAGTTCTTC,CASGPGQGANEQFF
.,.,TRBV4-1,TRBJ1-1,TGCGCCAGCAGCCTACGGGACACCTCCTACACTGAAGCTTTCTTT,CASSLRDTSYTEAFF
.,TRBD2,TRBV7-2,TRBJ2-5,TGTGCCAGCAGCTCGCGGGGGTCCCGGACCCAGTACTTC,CASSSRGSRTQYF
.,TRBD1,TRBV6-6,TRBJ2-2,TGTGCCAGCAGTTACTCGACAGGGGGGTTCACCGGGGAGCTGTTTTTT,CASSYSTGGFTGELFF